One sample yielded the 32 T cell receptor beta chains listed below, sequenced in a study of blood T cell repertoires in COVID-19 (TCRdb year 2020). To prepare the library, the immunoSEQ multiplex PCR assay was applied. This immuneACCESS table, as held by TCRdb, lists in-frame sequences with V and J called but not all clones. Of the missing ones, under half trace to an unresolved V gene in checked studies; the others have no known cause. The table for this sample lists tens of thousands of clones; 60% to 85% of them were counted only once. The biggest ten clones account for about half of the sample. Input material: peripheral blood. The receptor set was obtained from a human donor in a cohort sampled during active COVID-19.

The rearrangement joins TRBV6-5 to TRBJ2-7; D is possibly TRBD2 (6 bases). The CDR3 totals 14 residues. Deletions cut 2 bases from V and 2 bases from J, with 10 bases between. Germline V gene lookup returns CDR1 MNHEY and CDR2 SVGAGI. The CDR3 region is CASSYASATYEQYF. The CDR3 DNA sequence: TGTGCCAGCAGTTACGCTAGCGCAACCTACGAGCAGTACTTC.

J is TRBJ2-7 and V is TRBV10-3, with 10 bases that match TRBD2. Per the germline V gene, CDR1 is ENHRY and CDR2 is SYGVKD. CDR3 length equals 13 residues. Losses at the gene ends were 5 bases for V and 2 bases for J; bases not matched to a gene: 0. The CDR3 sequence is CAISSGRAYEQYF. The CDR3 DNA reads as TGTGCCATCAGTAGCGGGAGGGCCTACGAGCAGTACTTC.

The gene calls are TRBV6-5 and TRBJ2-1, with 8 bases that match TRBD1. The germline V gene encodes CDR1 MNHEY and CDR2 SVGAGI. This CDR3 has 13 residues. Trimming took 4 bases from V and 10 from J; bases not matched to a gene: 6. The CDR3 protein is CASSSPGTGEQFF. The CDR3 coding sequence is TGTGCCAGCAGTTCACCCGGGACAGGAGAGCAGTTCTTC.

This chain uses TRBV10-3 with TRBJ2-1; 8 positions agree with TRBD1. Germline V gives CDR1 ENHRY, CDR2 SYGVKD. V was clipped by 7 bases and J by 4 bases; unmatched bases: 12. This CDR3 spans 16 amino acids. CDR3 region: CAITRTGKEGYNEQFF. The CDR3 DNA reads as TGTGCCATCACGCGGACAGGGAAGGAAGGATACAATGAGCAGTTCTTC.

The chain joins TRBV15 to TRBJ2-3; D is ambiguous. Germline assignment: CDR1 LNHNV and CDR2 YYDKDF (reference sequence). The CDR3 extends over 15 amino acids. V was clipped by 0 bases and J by 0 bases, with 7 bases between them. This chain's CDR3 is CATSRELSSTDTQYF. For the CDR3, the DNA is TGTGCCACCAGCAGAGAACTGTCTAGCACAGATACGCAGTATTTT.

This clone was detected a few times. The V gene is TRBV4-3, the J gene TRBJ2-2, with a tentative D call TRBD2 (6 bases). CDR1 is LGHNA and CDR2 is YSLEER in the germline V gene. Trimming removed 3 bases from V and 9 bases from J, with 11 bases in between. CDR3 size: 13 residues. The CDR3 sequence is CASSHAGRRELFF. The CDR3 bases are TGCGCCAGCAGCCATGCAGGGAGGCGGGAGCTGTTTTTT.

This clone is a singleton in its sample. This chain connects TRBV9 to TRBJ2-1; possibly TRBD1 for D (6 bases). This CDR3 is 16 amino acids long. Germline CDR1 and CDR2: SGDLS and YYNGEE. V lost 0 bases, J lost 6 bases, and 16 bases lay in between. DNA of the CDR3: TGTGCCAGCAGCGTAGTTGGTGACAGGTTGGTCAATGAGCAGTTCTTC. It is translated as CASSVVGDRLVNEQFF.

This chain links TRBV24-1 with TRBJ2-5, with 8 bases identical to TRBD2. The CDR3 loop spans 15 amino acids. Germline V gene lookup returns CDR1 KGHDR and CDR2 SFDVKD. V lost 5 bases to trimming and J lost 5 bases; unmatched junction nucleotides: 9. CDR3 bases: TGTGCCACCAGTGCGCCCCTAGCGGGTTTGGAGACCCAGTACTTC. Encoded protein: CATSAPLAGLETQYF.

This clone has just a few counts. J is TRBJ2-7 and V is TRBV6-5, with D uncertain. CDR1 is MNHEY and CDR2 is SVGAGI in the germline V gene. The CDR3 has 14 amino acids. Trimming removed 4 bases at V and 2 bases at J, with 12 bases between. Here the CDR3 reads CASSLRRNAYEQYF. The CDR3 DNA is TGTGCCAGCAGTTTAAGGCGGAATGCCTACGAGCAGTACTTC.

The chain joins TRBV9 to TRBJ2-1; the D is unclear. This CDR3 comprises 13 residues. CDR1 is SGDLS, CDR2 YYNGEE, per germline. Between the trimmed V and J ends, which lost 4 bases and 8 bases, there was a span of 13 bases. For the CDR3, the DNA is TGTGCCAGCAGCACTGGGCCCTGGGATGAGCAGTTCTTC. Its translation: CASSTGPWDEQFF.

The chain uses TRBV6-5 and TRBJ1-5, with 9 bases that match TRBD1. The CDR3 totals 15 residues. Germline trimming cut 6 bases from V and 3 bases from J; bases unmatched to any gene: 6. CDR1 and CDR2 from the germline V gene are MNHEY and SVGAGI. The CDR3 DNA follows: TGTGCCAGCAGCGGTGGACAGGGGCTCAATCAGCCCCAGCATTTT. Encoded protein: CASSGGQGLNQPQHF.

The chain links TRBV15 to TRBJ2-1; perhaps TRBD1 as D (5 bases). Germline V CDR1 and CDR2: LNHNV, YYDKDF (reference sequence). The CDR3 is made up of 16 amino acids. Trimming left V 1 base short and J 8 bases short, with 18 bases between. In nucleotides, the CDR3 is TGTGCCACCAGCAGAGGGGTCGGGCAGGGTAACCATGAGCAGTTCTTC. Amino acid sequence: CATSRGVGQGNHEQFF.

This clone is a singleton in its sample. V is TRBV6-5 and J is TRBJ1-1; D possibly corresponds to TRBD1 (5 bases). The CDR3 loop spans 13 amino acids. CDR1 is MNHEY and CDR2 is SVGAGI in the germline V gene. V gave up 6 bases and J gave up 1 base, with 9 bases separating them. This CDR3 reads CASRGGPNTEAFF. The CDR3 DNA sequence: TGTGCCAGCAGGGGGGGACCGAACACTGAAGCTTTCTTT.

This clone has just a few counts. The chain uses TRBV9 and TRBJ2-3; tentatively, D is TRBD2 (6 bases). The germline V gene has CDR1 SGDLS and CDR2 YYNGEE. The CDR3 sequence is 17 residues long. Trimming took 0 bases from V and 2 from J, leaving 16 bases between them. The CDR3 here is CASSVGRVRTLTDTQYF. DNA for the CDR3: TGTGCCAGCAGCGTAGGGAGGGTACGGACACTCACAGATACGCAGTATTTT.

The rearrangement uses TRBV5-1 and TRBJ2-1; the match to TRBD2 covers 14 bases. Trimming cost V 0 bases and J 8 bases; bases outside gene matches: 4. CDR1 is SGHRS, CDR2 YFSETQ, per germline. The CDR3 is 16 amino acids. The CDR3 here is CASSLEGLAGADEQFF. In DNA, the CDR3 is TGCGCCAGCAGCTTGGAGGGACTAGCGGGAGCTGATGAGCAGTTCTTC.

V gene TRBV24-1 combines with J gene TRBJ2-1; 9 nucleotides line up with TRBD2. Germline V gene lookup returns CDR1 KGHDR and CDR2 SFDVKD. The J segment lost 7 bases and the V segment lost 2 bases, leaving 5 bases of the junction unmatched. The CDR3 runs to 15 residues. CDR3 protein: CATSDYLAGLNEQFF. CDR3 coding DNA: TGTGCCACCAGTGATTATCTAGCGGGGCTAAATGAGCAGTTCTTC.

In its sample, this clone was seen a few times. Different DNA sequences within this sample yield the same CDR3. The chain recombines TRBV6-6 with TRBJ1-3; D unclear. This CDR3 is built from 15 residues. Trimming removed 1 base from V and 0 bases from J, with 7 bases in between. Looked up from germline, CDR1 is MNHNY and CDR2 is SVGAGI (reference sequence). CDR3 sequence reads: CASSYFSSSGNTIYF. DNA of the CDR3: TGTGCCAGCAGTTACTTCTCGAGCTCTGGAAACACCATATATTTT.

This chain connects TRBV5-6 to TRBJ1-6; 7 bases are shared with TRBD1. CDR1 SGHDT and CDR2 YYEEEE come from the germline V gene. The V segment lost 5 bases and the J segment 0 bases; nucleotides outside the gene matches: 14. The CDR3 consists of 19 residues. CDR3 DNA: TGTGCCAGCAGGCGATGGAAAACAGGGGCTAGCTCCTATAATTCACCCCTCCACTTT. It encodes CASRRWKTGASSYNSPLHF.

A note on this clone: One junction end does not reproduce the germline sequence, and a read error may be involved. This chain uses TRBV13 with TRBJ1-1, with D hard to call. Germline V gives CDR1 PRHDT, CDR2 FYEKMQ (reference sequence). There are 12 residues in the CDR3. The CDR3 region is CASSLGGQWAFF. Here the CDR3 DNA reads TGTGCCAGCAGCCTAGGTGGTCAGTGGGCTTTCTTT.

The CDR3 loop reads CASSPVVGGTYEQYF. The CDR3 bases are TGTGCCAGCTCACCAGTGGTGGGAGGCACCTACGAGCAGTACTTC. The gene calls are TRBV18 and TRBJ2-7, with D possibly being TRBD2 (6 bases). The CDR3 runs 15 residues. Trimming took 2 bases from V and 2 from J, leaving 13 bases between them. Per germline, CDR1 KGHSH and CDR2 LQKENI.

The CDR3 spells CASSLGLAGVEQYF. DNA of the CDR3: TGTGCCAGCAGCCTAGGACTAGCGGGAGTCGAGCAGTACTTC. The rearrangement uses TRBV5-4 and TRBJ2-7, with TRBD2 identical over 13 bases. The J segment lost 6 bases and the V segment lost 4 bases, leaving 4 bases of the junction unmatched. This CDR3 is 14 amino acids long. CDR1 is SGHNT, CDR2 YYREEE, per germline (reference sequence).

The chain uses TRBV2 and TRBJ2-1; TRBD2 matches 10 bases. V dropped 3 bases and J dropped 4; count of bases not matched to a gene: 3. CDR1 SNHLY and CDR2 FYNNEI come from the germline V gene. The CDR3 covers 15 residues. The CDR3, as DNA: TGTGCCAGCAGTGAGACTAGCGGGCCATACAATGAGCAGTTCTTC. This encodes CASSETSGPYNEQFF.

The gene calls are TRBV4-1 and TRBJ2-1; a possible D gene is TRBD2 (5 bases). V lost 0 bases and J lost 4, with 28 bases in between. CDR1 is MGHRA, CDR2 YSYEKL, per germline. The CDR3 is made up of 21 amino acids. The CDR3 is CASSQDLSGSARLLRYNEQFF. Here the CDR3 DNA reads TGCGCCAGCAGCCAAGATCTGAGCGGTTCTGCCCGACTTTTGAGATACAATGAGCAGTTCTTC.

This chain uses TRBV28 with TRBJ1-1; 8 bases match TRBD1. The V segment lost 8 bases and the J segment 0 bases; nucleotides outside the gene matches: 5. There are 14 residues in the CDR3. CDR1 is MDHEN and CDR2 is SYDVKM in the germline V gene. CDR3 sequence: CASAQGALNTEAFF. For the CDR3, the DNA is TGTGCCAGCGCCCAGGGGGCATTGAACACTGAAGCTTTCTTT.

This chain uses TRBV24-1 with TRBJ1-5, with TRBD1 as a possible D gene (6 bases). The V end was cut by 7 bases, the J end by 5 bases, with 14 bases between. Germline V gene data show CDR1 as KGHDR and CDR2 as SFDVKD. This CDR3 is built from 14 residues. CDR3 DNA sequence: TGTGCCACCAGCGACACAGGGAAAGATCAGCCCCAGCATTTT. Its translation is CATSDTGKDQPQHF.

This clone has a handful of counts. V is TRBV6-5 and J is TRBJ2-7; 7 nucleotides match TRBD1. The length of the CDR3 is 13 residues. Trimming cost V 8 bases and J 3 bases; bases outside gene matches: 7. Germline values: CDR1 MNHEY, CDR2 SVGAGI. CDR3 nucleotides: TGTGCCAGCGAACCGGGACAGAACTACGAGCAGTACTTC. It specifies CASEPGQNYEQYF.

The rearrangement links TRBV11-2 to TRBJ2-5; 11 nucleotides align to TRBD2. There are 15 residues in the CDR3. J gave up 3 bases and V 2 bases, and 2 bases lay outside the gene matches. The germline V gene encodes CDR1 SGHAT and CDR2 FQNNGV. The CDR3 DNA sequence: TGTGCCAGCAGCTTACAACTAGCGGGAGAAGAGACCCAGTACTTC. This gives the protein CASSLQLAGEETQYF.

The chain employs TRBV19 and TRBJ1-2; no clear D. The CDR3 contains 12 residues. The germline V gene encodes CDR1 LNHDA and CDR2 SQIVND (reference sequence). V gave up 1 base and J gave up 10 bases, with 10 bases separating them. CDR3 sequence (DNA): TGTGCCAGTAGTATAGGGAGGACCCTCTACACCTTC. Its translation: CASSIGRTLYTF. Using reference TRBV19 and TRBJ1-2 for the parts outside the CDR3, the full variable domain is DGGITQSPKYLFRKEGQNVTLSCEQNLNHDAMYWYRQDPGQGLRLIYYSQIVNDFQKGDIAEGYSVSREKKESFPLTVTSAQKNPTAFYLCASSIGRTLYTFGSGTRLTVV.

This clone was seen once. Other DNA sequences in this sample translate to the same CDR3. This CDR3 reads CASSPRLAGVTGELFF. The CDR3 bases are TGTGCCAGCAGCCCTCGACTAGCGGGAGTCACCGGGGAGCTGTTTTTT. This chain joins TRBV9 and TRBJ2-2; TRBD2 matches at 12 bases. The junction had 5 bases not matched to a gene; V was cut back by 4 bases and J by 4 bases. Germline V gives CDR1 SGDLS, CDR2 YYNGEE. The CDR3 is 16 amino acids.

The gene calls are TRBV11-2 and TRBJ2-3, with TRBD1 as a possible D gene (5 bases). Trimming stripped 5 bases from V and 4 bases from J, with 7 bases between. The CDR3 sequence is 12 residues long. The germline V gene has CDR1 SGHAT and CDR2 FQNNGV. The CDR3 loop is CASSAGSDTQYF. The CDR3 bases are TGTGCCAGCAGCGCAGGGTCAGATACGCAGTATTTT.

This chain connects TRBV14 to TRBJ2-5; a possible D gene is TRBD2 (5 bases). Germline V gene lookup returns CDR1 SGHDN and CDR2 FVKESK. The CDR3 is 15 residues long. V lost 4 bases and J 2 bases, leaving 14 bases between the germline ends. DNA of the CDR3: TGTGCCAGCAGCCCATTAAGAGGGTCACAAGAGACCCAGTACTTC. Translating gives CASSPLRGSQETQYF.

This clone has a handful of counts. This sample includes further DNA sequences coding for the same CDR3. V usage is TRBV29-1 and J usage is TRBJ1-3, with TRBD1 as a possible D gene (6 bases). CDR3 size: 13 residues. Trimming pared 7 bases from V and 0 bases from J, leaving 10 bases between. Germline V gene data show CDR1 as SQVTM and CDR2 as ANQGSEA. This chain's CDR3 is CSAGQSSGNTIYF. As DNA, the CDR3 is TGCAGCGCTGGACAGAGCTCTGGAAACACCATATATTTT.